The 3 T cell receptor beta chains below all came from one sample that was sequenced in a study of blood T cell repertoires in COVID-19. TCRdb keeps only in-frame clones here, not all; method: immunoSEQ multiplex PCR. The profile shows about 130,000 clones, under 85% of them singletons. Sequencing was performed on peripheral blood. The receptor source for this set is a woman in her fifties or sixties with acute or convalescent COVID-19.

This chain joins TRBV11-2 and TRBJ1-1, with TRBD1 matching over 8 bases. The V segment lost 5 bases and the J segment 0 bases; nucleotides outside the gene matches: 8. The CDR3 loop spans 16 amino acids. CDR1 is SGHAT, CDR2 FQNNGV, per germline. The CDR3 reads CASSQDRARVNTEAFF. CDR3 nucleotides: TGTGCCAGCAGCCAGGACAGGGCAAGGGTGAACACTGAAGCTTTCTTT.

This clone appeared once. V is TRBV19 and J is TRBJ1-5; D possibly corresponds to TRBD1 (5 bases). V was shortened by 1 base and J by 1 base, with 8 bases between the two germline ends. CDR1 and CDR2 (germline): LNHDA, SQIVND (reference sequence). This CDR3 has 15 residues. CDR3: CASSIVSGSNQPQHF. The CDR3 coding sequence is TGTGCCAGTAGTATAGTGTCAGGGAGCAATCAGCCCCAGCATTTT.

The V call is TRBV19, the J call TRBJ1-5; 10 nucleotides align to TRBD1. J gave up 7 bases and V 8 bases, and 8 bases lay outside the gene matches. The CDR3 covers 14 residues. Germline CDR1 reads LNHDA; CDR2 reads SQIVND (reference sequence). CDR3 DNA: TGTGCCAGTCGTTCGTGGGACAGGGGACAGCCCCAGCATTTT. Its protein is CASRSWDRGQPQHF.